One sample yielded the 10 T cell receptor beta chains listed below, sequenced in a study of chemoradiotherapy in HPV16-positive cancers. Assay: immunoSEQ multiplex PCR; the TCRdb copy retains only in-frame clones and omits some. The profile covers some 14,000 clones, with roughly 69% appearing a single time and roughly a fifth taken by the ten largest. This specimen was taken from a patient who underwent chemoradiotherapy. These receptors all come from a human donor with HPV-associated anogenital cancer.

This rearrangement joins TRBV2 to TRBJ2-7; 8 bases agree with TRBD2. The CDR3 loop spans 13 amino acids. J gave up 6 bases and V 8 bases, and 9 bases lay outside the gene matches. CDR1 and CDR2 (germline): SNHLY, FYNNEI. DNA for the CDR3: TGTGCCAGCCAGGGACTAGTTAAAAGCGAGCAGTACTTC. Protein sequence: CASQGLVKSEQYF.

In this sample, this clone turned up once. The chain is built from TRBV20-1 and TRBJ2-3; D unclear. CDR1 and CDR2 from the germline V gene are DFQATT and SNEGSKA (reference sequence). The CDR3 runs to 11 residues. Deletions cut 7 bases from V and 3 bases from J, with 8 bases between. DNA for the CDR3: TGCAGTGGGGTGAGAACAGATACGCAGTATTTT. Protein: CSGVRTDTQYF.

The chain joins TRBV5-1 to TRBJ2-7, with 9 bases fitting TRBD1. In germline, CDR1 is SGHRS, CDR2 YFSETQ. The J segment lost 1 base and the V segment lost 4 bases, leaving 3 bases of the junction unmatched. The CDR3 totals 14 residues. In DNA form, the CDR3 reads TGCGCCAGCAGCGCCGGGACAGGGTCCTACGAGCAGTACTTC. It codes for CASSAGTGSYEQYF.

The gene calls are TRBV7-8 and TRBJ1-2, with TRBD1 as a possible D gene (6 bases). Germline assignment: CDR1 SGHVS and CDR2 FQNEAQ. This CDR3 is built from 14 residues. Deletions cut 1 base from V and 7 bases from J, with 13 bases between. CDR3 amino acids: CASSLDRGAIGYTF. The CDR3 bases are TGTGCCAGCAGCTTAGATAGGGGGGCGATTGGCTACACCTTC.

The chain joins TRBV9 to TRBJ2-7; 7 nucleotides agree with TRBD1. The CDR3 extends over 15 amino acids. V was pared by 4 bases and J by 0 bases, with 7 bases of the junction left unmatched. Germline V gene data show CDR1 as SGDLS and CDR2 as YYNGEE. CDR3 nucleotides: TGTGCCAGCAGCCCGGACAGGCTCAGCTCCTACGAGCAGTACTTC. It encodes CASSPDRLSSYEQYF.

V gene TRBV9 combines with J gene TRBJ2-3, with D unclear. The CDR3 is made up of 15 amino acids. Germline assignment: CDR1 SGDLS and CDR2 YYNGEE. V was clipped by 0 bases and J by 2 bases, with 10 bases between them. CDR3 amino acids: CASSVGLELTDTQYF. The CDR3 nucleotides read TGTGCCAGCAGCGTAGGGCTAGAGCTCACAGATACGCAGTATTTT.

V usage is TRBV4-1 and J usage is TRBJ1-5; no reliable D call. The CDR3 is made up of 14 amino acids. Between the trimmed V and J ends, which lost 1 base and 3 bases, there was a span of 7 bases. Germline V gives CDR1 MGHRA, CDR2 YSYEKL. The CDR3 DNA follows: TGCGCCAGCAGCCAAGGTAGCTTCAATCAGCCCCAGCATTTT. It translates to CASSQGSFNQPQHF.

Only one count was recorded for this clone. The chain carries TRBV5-1 and TRBJ1-3, with 10 positions matching TRBD1. Per germline, CDR1 SGHRS and CDR2 YFSETQ. The CDR3 spans 15 residues. The junction had 3 bases not matched to a gene; V was cut back by 4 bases and J by 2 bases. In DNA form, the CDR3 reads TGCGCCAGCAGCGGACAGGGGGATCCTGGAAACACCATATATTTT. It encodes CASSGQGDPGNTIYF.

This clone was detected only a few times. The chain employs TRBV5-6 and TRBJ1-4; D is perhaps TRBD1 (6 bases). The CDR3 contains 12 residues. Germline V gene data show CDR1 as SGHDT and CDR2 as YYEEEE. Trimming took 4 bases from V and 12 from J, leaving 13 bases between them. CDR3 loop: CASSRISGELFF. The CDR3 coding sequence is TGTGCCAGCAGCCGGATTTCAGGGGAACTGTTTTTT.

This clone appeared a few times. The genes are TRBV5-6 and TRBJ1-2, with D possibly TRBD1 on 5 matching bases. Germline V CDR1 and CDR2: SGHDT, YYEEEE. Trimming took off 4 bases at V and 4 bases at J, with 11 bases between the two ends. The CDR3 contains 13 residues. CDR3 in amino acids: CASSMDTTYGYTF. In nucleotides, the CDR3 is TGTGCCAGCAGCATGGACACAACCTATGGCTACACCTTC.